The next 3 T cell receptor beta chains were all read from a single sample in a study of T cells in tumors after PD-1 blockade. Produced via immunoSEQ multiplex PCR; TCRdb's table is partial and in-frame only. The table lists some 60,000 clones, roughly 75% of them singletons. Sequencing was performed on PBMCs, taken before anti-PD-1 treatment. All receptors derive from a human donor with basal cell carcinoma.

The rearrangement uses TRBV11-2 and TRBJ1-2; 9 bases fit TRBD1. With 2 bases clipped from V and 5 bases from J, the junction kept 12 bases outside the gene matches. Germline loops: CDR1 SGHAT, CDR2 FQNNGV. The CDR3 runs to 17 residues. The CDR3 sequence is CASSLRGQGASPYGYTF. CDR3 DNA: TGTGCCAGCAGCTTACGGGGACAGGGAGCGTCCCCTTATGGCTACACCTTC.

The rearrangement joins TRBV12-3 or TRBV12-4 to TRBJ2-1; D gene ambiguous. CDR3 length equals 12 residues. The V and J ends lost 2 bases and 5 bases respectively, with 4 bases between them. For the CDR3, the DNA is TGTGCCAGCAGTTTACTGCACAATGAGCAGTTCTTC. Its translation: CASSLLHNEQFF.

The genes are TRBV4-1 and TRBJ1-2; TRBD1 might be the D (6 bases). The V gene's germline CDR1 is MGHRA and CDR2 YSYEKL. V lost 0 bases and J 0 bases, leaving 20 bases between the germline ends. CDR3 length: 19 residues. CDR3 in amino acids: CASSQDGDRTIGANYGYTF. The CDR3 DNA is TGCGCCAGCAGCCAAGATGGAGACAGGACTATTGGGGCTAACTATGGCTACACCTTC.